This T cell receptor beta chain was retrieved from a study of T cells after yellow fever vaccination. Study results and caveats: The presence of abundant clonotypes contaminating from the bulk population was possible in FACS-sorted repertoires. There was a small share of clonotypes that showed up in both the CD4 and CD8 compartments.

Points on this clonotype: Its antigen is unknown.

The V segment lost 3 bases and the J segment 6 bases; nucleotides outside the gene matches: 7. CDR3 size: 14 residues. The germline gives CDR1 SGHRS, CDR2 YFSETQ. UMIs were added to TCR cDNA along with a universal primer site when it was made by 5'RACE template switching. Each CDR3 protein is one row after TCRdb ran MiXCR on the 5' RACE reads. The profile covers some 110,000 distinct CDR3 sequences, with about 7% appearing a single time and 2.5% taken by the ten largest. The chain links TRBV5-1 to TRBJ2-3, with 7 bases that match TRBD1. This TCR derives from a man younger than 30 who received the YFV17D yellow fever vaccine. Sample: CD4+ T cells sorted from PBMCs, taken more than 8 days after the first yellow fever vaccination. CDR3 bases: TGCGCCAGCAGCTCGACAGGGACCCCGGATACGCAGTATTTT. It codes for CASSSTGTPDTQYF. The full variable domain, with the rest looked up from reference TRBV5-1 and TRBJ2-3, is KAGVTQTPRYLIKTRGQQVTLSCSPISGHRSVSWYQQTPGQGLQFLFEYFSETQRNKGNFPGRFSGRQFSNSRSEMNVSTLELGDSALYLCASSSTGTPDTQYFGPGTRLTVL.